The sequence of this T cell receptor (beta chain) was determined in a study of blood T cell repertoires in COVID-19. Profiled with immunoSEQ multiplex PCR; TCRdb holds only in-frame clones, not every one. The sample shows more than 85,000 clones, 85% to 95% of them seen only once. In germline, CDR1 is DFQATT, CDR2 SNEGSKA (reference sequence). The V gene lost 3 bases and the J gene lost 4 bases, with 12 bases spanning the gap. The CDR3 totals 13 residues. The chain carries TRBV20-1 and TRBJ1-2, with a possible D match to TRBD1 (6 bases). The TCR sequence derives from a man in his 60s with acute or convalescent COVID-19. Sequencing was performed on peripheral blood. This CDR3 is CSASRGQVYGYTF. The CDR3 DNA is TGCAGTGCTAGTAGGGGACAAGTCTATGGCTACACCTTC.